This T cell receptor (beta chain) was captured in a study of T cell responses to AZD1222 COVID-19 vaccine. Study-wide background: Second-dose groups at about 4 or about 12 weeks were pooled.

Points from the study as a whole: A reported finding is that nearly half of spike-specific TCRs target unmutated variant regions. Clonal diversity may have been underestimated, and the donors were mostly white British, with more females than males. Spike-specific TCR breadth rose after two AZD1222 doses, and depth rose as well.

Note on this clone: Its matching antigen is unknown.

This CDR3 comprises 16 residues. Germline V gene lookup returns CDR1 MDHEN and CDR2 SYDVKM. The V gene lost 5 bases and the J gene lost 1 base, with 12 bases spanning the gap. The table came from immunoSEQ multiplex PCR; TCRdb's copy has only in-frame clones and leaves some out. Here the sample spans around 120,000 clones, about nine tenths being singletons. This sequence joins TRBV28 and TRBJ1-6; a weak D match, TRBD1 (6 bases). Sequenced here: peripheral blood, sampled on day 0 of AZD1222 vaccination. This TCR came from an adult in good health. The CDR3 region has the DNA TGTGCCAGCAGTGTAACAGGGAGATCCTATAATTCACCCCTCCACTTT. It is translated as CASSVTGRSYNSPLHF.